The following is a T cell receptor (beta chain) sequence with its context. Its antigen is not known. These data are taken from a study of cytomegalovirus exposure and HLA in healthy donors. General study results and limits: In vitro, three CMV-associated chains proved specific for CMV antigens.

Germline V lookup: CDR1 LNHDA, CDR2 SQIVND (reference sequence). The CDR3 is made up of 13 amino acids. V was clipped by 5 bases and J by 4 bases, with 10 bases between them. Primers included in the PCR were 60 Vbeta and 13 Jbeta primers. Only in-frame clones appear in the TCRdb table, and some are missing; sequencing was by immunoSEQ multiplex PCR. Of under 300,000 clones in the sample, 72% were seen once. The sequenced sample was PBMCs. The genes are TRBV19 and TRBJ2-3; D may be TRBD2 (6 bases). This TCR was sampled from a female donor in good health and CMV-seronegative. The CDR3, as DNA: TGTGCCAGTAGTCCCAGACTAGCAGATACGCAGTATTTT. Translation: CASSPRLADTQYF.